This T cell receptor (beta chain) was captured in a study of T cells in Graves' hyperthyroidism and ophthalmopathy. Criteria for exclusion of patients were uncontrolled infection, other autoimmune disease, pregnancy or lactation. For the diagnoses, clinical symptoms, serum thyroxine and TRAb, thyroid ultrasound and orbital computed tomography were used. Isolation of PBMCs was performed on around 9.4 ml fresh peripheral blood. RNA transcripts provided the source from which TCR beta CDR3 regions were amplified. First-round RT-PCR of the TCR CDR3 relied on the HTBI primer set. One entry per CDR3 protein results from TCRdb running MiXCR on the multiplex PCR reads. There are some 350,000 distinct CDR3 sequences in the sample; about 13% occur only once, and 34% lies in the top ten. This clonotype was detected ten times or more. The origin of this receptor is a woman aged 35 to 49 with Graves' ophthalmopathy. Sequenced input: blood.

The CDR3 coding sequence is TGCAGTGCCAGAAGGTTGACTAGCGGGAGTGACGAGCAGTACTTC. The encoded protein is CSARRLTSGSDEQYF. The genes are TRBV20-1 and TRBJ2-7, with 12 bases matching TRBD2. Germline CDR1 reads DFQATT; CDR2 reads SNEGSKA (reference sequence). V shed 6 bases and J 5 bases; nucleotides not matched to a gene: 11. There are 15 residues in the CDR3.